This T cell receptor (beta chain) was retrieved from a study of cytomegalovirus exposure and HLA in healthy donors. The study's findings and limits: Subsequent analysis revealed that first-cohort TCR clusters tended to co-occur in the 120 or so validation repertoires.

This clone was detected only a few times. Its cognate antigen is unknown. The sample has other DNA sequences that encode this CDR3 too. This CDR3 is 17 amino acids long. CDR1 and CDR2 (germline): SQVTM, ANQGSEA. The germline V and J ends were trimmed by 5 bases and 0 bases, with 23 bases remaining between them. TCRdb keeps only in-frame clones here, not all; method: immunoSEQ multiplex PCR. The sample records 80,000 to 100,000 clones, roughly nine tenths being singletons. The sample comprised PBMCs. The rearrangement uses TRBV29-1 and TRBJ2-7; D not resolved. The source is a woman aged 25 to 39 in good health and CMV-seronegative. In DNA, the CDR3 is TGCAGCGTTAACGGAGACTCGCGCGTCACGAGCTCCTACGAGCAGTACTTC. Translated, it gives CSVNGDSRVTSSYEQYF.